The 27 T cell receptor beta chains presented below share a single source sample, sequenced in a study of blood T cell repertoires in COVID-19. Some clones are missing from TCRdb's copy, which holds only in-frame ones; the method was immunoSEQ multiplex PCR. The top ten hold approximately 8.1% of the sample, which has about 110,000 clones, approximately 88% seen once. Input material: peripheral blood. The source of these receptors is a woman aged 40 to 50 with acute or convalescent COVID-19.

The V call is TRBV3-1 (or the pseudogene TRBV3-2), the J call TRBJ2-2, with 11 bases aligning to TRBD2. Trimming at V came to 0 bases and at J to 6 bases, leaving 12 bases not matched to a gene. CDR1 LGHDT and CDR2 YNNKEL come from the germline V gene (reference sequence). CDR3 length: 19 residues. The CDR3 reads CASSQDLRTSGGRSGELFF. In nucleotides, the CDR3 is TGTGCCAGCAGCCAAGATCTTCGCACTAGCGGGGGACGATCCGGGGAGCTGTTTTTT.

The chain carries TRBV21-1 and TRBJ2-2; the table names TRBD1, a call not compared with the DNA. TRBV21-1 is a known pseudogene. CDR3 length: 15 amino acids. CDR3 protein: CASSKGTGDTGELFF. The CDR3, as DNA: TGTGCCAGCAGCAAAGGGACAGGAGACACCGGGGAGCTGTTTTTT.

Written as DNA, the CDR3 is TGTGCCAGTAACCATATAGGCGCGGAGTATGGCTACACCTTC. As protein: CASNHIGAEYGYTF. The chain recombines TRBV19 with TRBJ1-2; no clear D gene. Per germline, CDR1 LNHDA and CDR2 SQIVND (reference sequence). Trimming took off 7 bases at V and 5 bases at J, with 17 bases between the two ends. The CDR3 totals 14 residues. The whole variable domain, filled in from reference TRBV19 and TRBJ1-2, reads DGGITQSPKYLFRKEGQNVTLSCEQNLNHDAMYWYRQDPGQGLRLIYYSQIVNDFQKGDIAEGYSVSREKKESFPLTVTSAQKNPTAFYLCASNHIGAEYGYTFGSGTRLTVV.

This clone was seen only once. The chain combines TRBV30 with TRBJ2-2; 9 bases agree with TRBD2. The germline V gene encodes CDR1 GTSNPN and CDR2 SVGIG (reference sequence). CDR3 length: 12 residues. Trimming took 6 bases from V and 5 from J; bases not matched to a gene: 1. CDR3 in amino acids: CACSGRTGELFF. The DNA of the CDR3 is TGTGCCTGCAGCGGGAGGACCGGGGAGCTGTTTTTT.

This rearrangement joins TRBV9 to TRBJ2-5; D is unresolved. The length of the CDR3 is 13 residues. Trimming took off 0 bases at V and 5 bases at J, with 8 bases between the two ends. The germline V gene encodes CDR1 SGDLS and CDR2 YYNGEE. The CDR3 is CASSVARPETQYF. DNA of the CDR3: TGTGCCAGCAGCGTAGCTAGGCCGGAGACCCAGTACTTC.

CDR3 loop: CASSRGTSGEATQYF. The CDR3 nucleotides read TGTGCCAGCAGCCGAGGGACTAGCGGGGAAGCTACGCAGTATTTT. The chain has TRBV7-9 and TRBJ2-3; TRBD2 matches 13 bases. Per germline, CDR1 SEHNR and CDR2 FQNEAQ (reference sequence). Trimming took 5 bases from V and 8 from J; bases not matched to a gene: 7. The CDR3 is 15 residues long.

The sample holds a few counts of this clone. CDR3 residues: CSVGAHPDTEAFF. The CDR3 bases are TGCAGCGTTGGGGCCCATCCGGATACTGAAGCTTTCTTT. The J gene is TRBJ1-1, the V gene TRBV29-1; D ambiguous. Trimming removed 4 bases from V and 5 bases from J, with 14 bases in between. Germline-derived CDR1 and CDR2 are SQVTM and ANQGSEA. There are 13 residues in the CDR3.

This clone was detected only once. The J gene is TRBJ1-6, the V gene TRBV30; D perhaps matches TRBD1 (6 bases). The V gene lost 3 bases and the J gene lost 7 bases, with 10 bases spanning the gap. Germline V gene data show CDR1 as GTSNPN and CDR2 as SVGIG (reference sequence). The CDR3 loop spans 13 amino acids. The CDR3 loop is CAWSLQGNSPLHF. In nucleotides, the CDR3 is TGTGCCTGGAGCCTACAGGGAAATTCACCCCTCCACTTT.

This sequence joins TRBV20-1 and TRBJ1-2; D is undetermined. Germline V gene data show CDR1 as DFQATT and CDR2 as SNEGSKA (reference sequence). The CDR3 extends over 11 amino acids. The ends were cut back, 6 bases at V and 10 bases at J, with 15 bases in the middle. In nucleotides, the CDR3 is TGCAGTGCCTTGCGGGGTCTTTTCTACACCTTC. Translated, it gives CSALRGLFYTF.

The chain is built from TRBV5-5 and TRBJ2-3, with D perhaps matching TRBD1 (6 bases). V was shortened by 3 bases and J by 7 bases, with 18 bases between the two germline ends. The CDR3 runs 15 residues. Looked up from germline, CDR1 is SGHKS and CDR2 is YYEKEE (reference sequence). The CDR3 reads CASSWSVGAQNTQYF. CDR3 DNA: TGTGCCAGCAGCTGGAGCGTGGGGGCACAGAATACGCAGTATTTT.

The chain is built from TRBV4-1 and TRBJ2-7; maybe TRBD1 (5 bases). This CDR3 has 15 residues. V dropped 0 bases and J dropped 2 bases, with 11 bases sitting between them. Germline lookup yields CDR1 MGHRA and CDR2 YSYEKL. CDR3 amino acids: CASSQDPGLPYEQYF. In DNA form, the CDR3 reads TGCGCCAGCAGCCAAGATCCAGGGTTACCCTACGAGCAGTACTTC.

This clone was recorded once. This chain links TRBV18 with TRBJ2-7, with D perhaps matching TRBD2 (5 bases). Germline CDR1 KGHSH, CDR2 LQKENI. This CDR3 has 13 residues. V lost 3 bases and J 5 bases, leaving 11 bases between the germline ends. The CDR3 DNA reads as TGTGCCAGCTCACCCGGACTCTCGAACGAGCAGTACTTC. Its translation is CASSPGLSNEQYF.

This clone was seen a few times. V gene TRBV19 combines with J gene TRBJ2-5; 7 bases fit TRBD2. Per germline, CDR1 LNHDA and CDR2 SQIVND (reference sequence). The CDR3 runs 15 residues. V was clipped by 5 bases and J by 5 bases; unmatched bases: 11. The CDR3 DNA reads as TGTGCCAGTAGTTCGACCGGGACTAAGGGGGAGACCCAGTACTTC. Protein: CASSSTGTKGETQYF.

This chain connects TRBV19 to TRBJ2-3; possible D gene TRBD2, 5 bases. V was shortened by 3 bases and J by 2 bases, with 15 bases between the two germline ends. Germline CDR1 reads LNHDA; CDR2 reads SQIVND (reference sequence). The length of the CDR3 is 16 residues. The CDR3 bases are TGTGCCAGTAGTATCTCTCGGGGTTCGGACACAGATACGCAGTATTTT. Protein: CASSISRGSDTDTQYF.

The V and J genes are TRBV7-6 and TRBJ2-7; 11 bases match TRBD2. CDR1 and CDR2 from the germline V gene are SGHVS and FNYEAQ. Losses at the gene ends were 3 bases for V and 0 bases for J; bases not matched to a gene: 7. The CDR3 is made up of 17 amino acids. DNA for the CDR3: TGTGCCAGCAGCTTCTATTCTAGCGGGGGGTCCTCCTACGAGCAGTACTTC. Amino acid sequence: CASSFYSSGGSSYEQYF.

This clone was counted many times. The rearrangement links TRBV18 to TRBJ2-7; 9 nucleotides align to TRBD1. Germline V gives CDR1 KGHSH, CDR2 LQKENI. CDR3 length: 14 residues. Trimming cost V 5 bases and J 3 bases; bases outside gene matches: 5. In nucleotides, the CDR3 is TGTGCCAGCTCAAAGGGACAGGGATACTACGAGCAGTACTTC. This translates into CASSKGQGYYEQYF.

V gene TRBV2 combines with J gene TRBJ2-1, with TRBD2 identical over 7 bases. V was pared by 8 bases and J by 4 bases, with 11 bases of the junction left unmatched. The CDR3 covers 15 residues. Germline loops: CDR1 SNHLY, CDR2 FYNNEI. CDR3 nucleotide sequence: TGTGCCAGCGCCCCGCGGGGGAACAGTTACAATGAGCAGTTCTTC. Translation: CASAPRGNSYNEQFF.

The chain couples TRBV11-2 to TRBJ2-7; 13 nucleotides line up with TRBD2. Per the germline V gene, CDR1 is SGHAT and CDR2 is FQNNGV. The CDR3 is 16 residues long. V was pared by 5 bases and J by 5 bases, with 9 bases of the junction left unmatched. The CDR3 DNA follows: TGTGCCAGCAGCAAAATGGGACTAGCGGGGCGGAACGAGCAGTACTTC. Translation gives CASSKMGLAGRNEQYF.

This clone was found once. CDR3 nucleotide sequence: TGTGCCAGCAGTCCGGACAGGGATATCTACGAGCAGTACTTC. Amino acids: CASSPDRDIYEQYF. The chain joins TRBV27 to TRBJ2-7; 8 bases match TRBD1. Germline lookup yields CDR1 MNHEY and CDR2 SMNVEV (reference sequence). The CDR3 runs to 14 residues. V lost 5 bases to trimming and J lost 3 bases; unmatched junction nucleotides: 6.

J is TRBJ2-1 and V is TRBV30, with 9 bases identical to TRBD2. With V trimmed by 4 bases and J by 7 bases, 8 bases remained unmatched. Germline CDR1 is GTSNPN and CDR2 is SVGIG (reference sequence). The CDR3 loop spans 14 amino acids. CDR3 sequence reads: CAWNLAGLRNEQFF. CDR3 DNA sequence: TGTGCCTGGAATCTAGCGGGGTTACGGAATGAGCAGTTCTTC.

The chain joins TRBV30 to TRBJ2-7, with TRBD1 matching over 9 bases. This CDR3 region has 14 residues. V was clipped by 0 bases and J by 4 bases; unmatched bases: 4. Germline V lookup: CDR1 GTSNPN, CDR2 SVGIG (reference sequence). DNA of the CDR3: TGTGCCTGGAGTGTACTACAGGGGGCTTACGAGCAGTACTTC. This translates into CAWSVLQGAYEQYF.

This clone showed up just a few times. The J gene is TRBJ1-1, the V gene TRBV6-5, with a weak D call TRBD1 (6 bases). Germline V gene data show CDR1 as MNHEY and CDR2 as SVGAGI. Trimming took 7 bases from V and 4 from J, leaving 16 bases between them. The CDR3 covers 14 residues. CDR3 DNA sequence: TGTGCCAGCATCACGAACAGGGTAGGCACTGAAGCTTTCTTT. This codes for CASITNRVGTEAFF.

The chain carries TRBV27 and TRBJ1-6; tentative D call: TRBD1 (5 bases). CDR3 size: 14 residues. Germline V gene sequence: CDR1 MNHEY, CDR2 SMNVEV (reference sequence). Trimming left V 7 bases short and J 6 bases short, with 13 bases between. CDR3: CASTQGLVNSPLHF. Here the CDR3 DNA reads TGTGCCAGCACCCAGGGTCTGGTTAATTCACCCCTCCACTTT.

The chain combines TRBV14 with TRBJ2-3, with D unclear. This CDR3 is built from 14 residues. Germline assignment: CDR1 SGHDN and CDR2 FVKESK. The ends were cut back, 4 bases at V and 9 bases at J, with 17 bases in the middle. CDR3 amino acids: CASSPEPLLITQYF. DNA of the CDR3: TGTGCCAGCAGCCCCGAGCCCCTACTAATAACGCAGTATTTT.

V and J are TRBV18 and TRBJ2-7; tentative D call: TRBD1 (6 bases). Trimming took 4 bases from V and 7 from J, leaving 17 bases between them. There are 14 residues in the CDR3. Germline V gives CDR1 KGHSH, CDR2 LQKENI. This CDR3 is CASSQTGFLGEQYF. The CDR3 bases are TGTGCCAGCTCACAGACAGGTTTCCTGGGGGAGCAGTACTTC.

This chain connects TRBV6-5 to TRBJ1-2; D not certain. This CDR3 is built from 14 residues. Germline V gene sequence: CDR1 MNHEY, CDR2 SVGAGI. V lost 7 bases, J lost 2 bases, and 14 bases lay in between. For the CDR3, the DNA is TGTGCCAGCAAAAGGAACAGACTAAACTATGGCTACACCTTC. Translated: CASKRNRLNYGYTF.

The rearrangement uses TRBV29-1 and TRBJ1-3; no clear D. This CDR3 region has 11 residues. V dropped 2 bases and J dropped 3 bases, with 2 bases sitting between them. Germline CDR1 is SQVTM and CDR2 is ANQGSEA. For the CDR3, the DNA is TGCAGCGTTGAACTTGGAAACACCATATATTTT. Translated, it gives CSVELGNTIYF. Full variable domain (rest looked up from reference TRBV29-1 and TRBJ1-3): SAVISQKPSRDICQRGTSLTIQCQVDSQVTMMFWYRQQPGQSLTLIATANQGSEATYESGFVIDKFPISRPNLTFSTLTVSNMSPEDSSIYLCSVELGNTIYFGEGSWLTVV.